The rows below give T cell receptor beta chains drawn from one sample of a study of blood T cell repertoires in COVID-19. Produced via immunoSEQ multiplex PCR; TCRdb's table is partial and in-frame only. The sample lists about 410,000 clones, about nine tenths seen once, with approximately 1.4% in the top ten. The sequenced material came from peripheral blood. The receptors stem from a young woman with active or convalescent COVID-19. CDR3s include the opening cysteine and the closing phenylalanine or tryptophan.

CDR3 protein: CASSLENSPLHF
V gene: TRBV5-1
CDR3 length: 12

CDR3 protein: CASSYAGTGGYGYTF
V gene: TRBV6-5
CDR3 length: 15

CDR3 protein: CASRSGGAEETQYF
V gene: TRBV6-5
CDR3 length: 14

CDR3 protein: CAISVPQPPANYGYTF
V gene: TRBV10-3
CDR3 length: 16

CDR3 protein: CASSLLAESSYNEQFF
V gene: TRBV5-1
CDR3 length: 16

CDR3 protein: CASSPPGGGGYTF
V gene: TRBV6-6
CDR3 length: 13

CDR3 protein: CASSERGAGKETQYF
V gene: TRBV6-1
CDR3 length: 15

CDR3 protein: CASSPRGDEAFF
V gene: TRBV6-1
CDR3 length: 12

CDR3 protein: CATSDPQVPRYYGYTF
V gene: TRBV24-1
CDR3 length: 16

CDR3 protein: CAISEVGTGGNTIYF
V gene: TRBV10-3
CDR3 length: 15

CDR3 protein: CASSSGTGLGYTF
V gene: TRBV11-2
CDR3 length: 13

CDR3 protein: CASSLDRVRGNTIYF
V gene: TRBV18
CDR3 length: 15

CDR3 protein: CASSMDRGKYEQYF
V gene: TRBV19
CDR3 length: 14

CDR3 protein: CAITDNRVAGELFF
V gene: TRBV10-3
CDR3 length: 14

CDR3 protein: CASSPPGQWGTEAFF
V gene: TRBV4-1
CDR3 length: 15

CDR3 protein: CASSESVSYEQYF
V gene: TRBV10-1
CDR3 length: 13

CDR3 protein: CASSSLAGATAYEQYF
V gene: TRBV11-2
CDR3 length: 16

CDR3 protein: CASSLATGYYGYTF
V gene: TRBV5-6
CDR3 length: 14

CDR3 protein: CASSTGTVYGYTF
V gene: TRBV19
CDR3 length: 13

CDR3 protein: CASILTGPLHF
V gene: TRBV2
CDR3 length: 11

CDR3 protein: CAWSVIRTGGPLNQPQHF
V gene: TRBV30
CDR3 length: 18

CDR3 protein: CASSSTGGITDTQYF
V gene: TRBV19
CDR3 length: 15

CDR3 protein: CASSGQGRGEQYF
V gene: TRBV18
CDR3 length: 13

CDR3 protein: CASSLQGAGTEAFF
V gene: TRBV4-1
CDR3 length: 14

CDR3 protein: CASSSQGSGNTIYF
V gene: TRBV2
CDR3 length: 14

CDR3 protein: CASLAPDRAQHF
V gene: TRBV19
CDR3 length: 12

CDR3 protein: CASSVGGQSANYGYTF
V gene: TRBV9
CDR3 length: 16

CDR3 protein: CASSADVAGSNSPLHF
V gene: TRBV19
CDR3 length: 16

CDR3 protein: CASSRRAGWSYEQYF
V gene: TRBV19
CDR3 length: 15

CDR3 protein: CASSLVGQGYEKLFF
V gene: TRBV5-1
CDR3 length: 15

CDR3 protein: CASSLAMAQQYF
V gene: TRBV7-9
CDR3 length: 12

CDR3 protein: CSVGALEPGELFF
V gene: TRBV29-1
CDR3 length: 13

CDR3 protein: CASGPAGVQETQYF
V gene: TRBV6-5
CDR3 length: 14

CDR3 protein: CASSEATGTEGYTF
V gene: TRBV6-1
CDR3 length: 14

CDR3 protein: CASSDIAGGSYGYTF
V gene: TRBV2
CDR3 length: 15

CDR3 protein: CASSYPGTGATEAFF
V gene: TRBV6-6
CDR3 length: 15

CDR3 protein: CASSPNTNQPQHF
V gene: TRBV6-5
CDR3 length: 13

CDR3 protein: CASRQGTTGELFF
V gene: TRBV10-1
CDR3 length: 13

CDR3 protein: CASSQTHAYEQYF
V gene: TRBV4-2
CDR3 length: 13

CDR3 protein: CASSQDRAGTRRQETQYF
V gene: TRBV4-1
CDR3 length: 18

CDR3 protein: CASSLDTGTDTQYF
V gene: TRBV5-8
CDR3 length: 14

CDR3 protein: CASFRTSGADTQYF
V gene: TRBV18
CDR3 length: 14

CDR3 protein: CASSPTGLAGDNEQFF
V gene: TRBV19
CDR3 length: 16

CDR3 protein: CASSGTASNQPQHF
V gene: TRBV7-2
CDR3 length: 14

CDR3 protein: CASSVTGNTEAFF
V gene: TRBV2
CDR3 length: 13

CDR3 protein: CASSLKSLGTDTQYF
V gene: TRBV5-1
CDR3 length: 15

CDR3 protein: CASSPAWGPNNEQFF
V gene: TRBV4-1
CDR3 length: 15

CDR3 protein: CTSSQDCRGRFLSNYGYTF
V gene: TRBV1
CDR3 length: 19

CDR3 protein: CASTPGGLDTQYF
V gene: TRBV12-3/TRBV12-4
CDR3 length: 13

CDR3 protein: CASSELAGGYNEQFF
V gene: TRBV9
CDR3 length: 15

CDR3 protein: CAISTTGSSYEQYF
V gene: TRBV10-3
CDR3 length: 14

CDR3 protein: CASSQGREEYTGELFF
V gene: TRBV4-1
CDR3 length: 16

CDR3 protein: CATSDKRGGLGEQFF
V gene: TRBV24-1
CDR3 length: 15

CDR3 protein: CASSQPTRGPNYGYTF
V gene: TRBV4-1
CDR3 length: 16

CDR3 protein: CASSYPSGGITEAFF
V gene: TRBV6-5
CDR3 length: 15